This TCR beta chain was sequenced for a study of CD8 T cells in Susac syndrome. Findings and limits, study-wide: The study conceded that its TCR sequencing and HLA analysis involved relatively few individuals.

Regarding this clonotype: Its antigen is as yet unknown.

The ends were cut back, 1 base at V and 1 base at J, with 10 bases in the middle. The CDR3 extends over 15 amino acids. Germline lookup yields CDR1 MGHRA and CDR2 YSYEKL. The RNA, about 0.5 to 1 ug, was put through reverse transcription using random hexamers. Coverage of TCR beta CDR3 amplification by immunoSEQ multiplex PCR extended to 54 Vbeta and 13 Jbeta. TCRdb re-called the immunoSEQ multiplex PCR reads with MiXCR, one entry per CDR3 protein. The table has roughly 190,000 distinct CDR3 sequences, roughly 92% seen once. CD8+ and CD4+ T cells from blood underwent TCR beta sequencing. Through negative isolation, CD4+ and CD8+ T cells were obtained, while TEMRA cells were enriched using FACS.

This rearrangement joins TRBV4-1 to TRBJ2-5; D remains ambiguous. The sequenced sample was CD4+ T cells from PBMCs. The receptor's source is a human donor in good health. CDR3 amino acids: CASSQVISSQETQYF. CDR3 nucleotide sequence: TGCGCCAGCAGCCAAGTTATAAGTTCCCAAGAGACCCAGTACTTC.